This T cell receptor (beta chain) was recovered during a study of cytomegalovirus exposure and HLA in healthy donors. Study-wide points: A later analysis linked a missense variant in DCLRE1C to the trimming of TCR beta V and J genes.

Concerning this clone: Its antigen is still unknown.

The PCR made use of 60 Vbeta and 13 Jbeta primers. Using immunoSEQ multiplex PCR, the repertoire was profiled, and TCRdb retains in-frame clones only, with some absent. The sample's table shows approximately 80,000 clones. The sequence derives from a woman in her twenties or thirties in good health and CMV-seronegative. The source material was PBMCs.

CDR3 DNA sequence: TGTGCCAGTAGTCATAGCAGAGTAGCCAAAAACATTCAGTACTTC. Its translation: CASSHSRVAKNIQYF. The V and J genes are TRBV19 and TRBJ2-4; D call uncertain. This CDR3 has 15 amino acids. Per germline, CDR1 LNHDA and CDR2 SQIVND (reference sequence). V was trimmed by 5 bases and J by 0 bases, leaving 11 bases between them.